The entry below describes one T cell receptor beta chain. This sample is drawn from a study of cytomegalovirus exposure and HLA in healthy donors. PCR involved 60 Vbeta and 13 Jbeta primers. TCRdb's copy holds only in-frame clones and misses some; the assay was immunoSEQ multiplex PCR. The sample lists about 160,000 clones, around 73% occurring once. Trimming at V came to 3 bases and at J to 1 base, leaving 5 bases not matched to a gene. The CDR3 spans 15 residues. The V gene's germline CDR1 is SNHLY and CDR2 FYNNEI. The rearrangement joins TRBV2 to TRBJ1-2; TRBD1 aligns across 7 bases. Sequenced material: PBMCs. The TCR sequence derives from a woman aged 18-35 years in good health and CMV-seronegative. The CDR3 loop reads CASSDSGGVNYGYTF. In DNA, the CDR3 is TGTGCCAGCAGTGATTCAGGGGGAGTTAACTATGGCTACACCTTC.